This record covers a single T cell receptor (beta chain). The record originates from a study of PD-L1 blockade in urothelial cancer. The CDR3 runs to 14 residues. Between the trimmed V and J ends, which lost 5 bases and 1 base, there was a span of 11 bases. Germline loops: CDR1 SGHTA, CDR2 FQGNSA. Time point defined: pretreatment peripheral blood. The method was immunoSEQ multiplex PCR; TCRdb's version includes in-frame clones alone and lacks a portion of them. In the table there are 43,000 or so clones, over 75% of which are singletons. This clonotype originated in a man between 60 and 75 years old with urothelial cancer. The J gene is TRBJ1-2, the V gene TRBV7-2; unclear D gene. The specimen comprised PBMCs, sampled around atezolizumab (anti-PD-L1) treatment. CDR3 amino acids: CASSARLVNYGYTF. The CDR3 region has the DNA TGTGCCAGCAGCGCACGACTGGTTAACTATGGCTACACCTTC.